This T cell receptor (beta chain) was recorded in a study of cytomegalovirus exposure and HLA in healthy donors. Background on the study: The 120 validation repertoires used the same platform as the roughly 700 first-cohort repertoires (as reported by a later analysis).

Using immunoSEQ multiplex PCR, the repertoire was profiled, and TCRdb retains in-frame clones only, with some absent. The sample has some 140,000 clones, almost 85% seen once. Study observations and caveats: Cytomegalovirus-associated status was assigned to about 170 TCR beta chains. Most TCR sequences proved rare, with some public TCRs found in many donors. High specificity and sensitivity for cytomegalovirus status were reported for the classifier.

For this clone: The antigen is unknown.

The clonotype was recovered from a woman aged 25 to 45 in good health and CMV-seronegative. Sequenced material: PBMCs.

CDR3 in DNA: TGTGCCAGCTCACCAACAAAAACCAGACAGGGACAGACCCAGTACTTC. This sequence encodes CASSPTKTRQGQTQYF. This sequence joins TRBV18 and TRBJ2-5, with TRBD1 matching over 7 bases. The CDR3 consists of 16 residues. The V and J ends lost 2 bases and 6 bases, in that order; junction bases with no gene match: 12. From germline, CDR1 is KGHSH and CDR2 LQKENI.